The following is a TCR beta chain sequence with its context. This specimen comes from a study of blood T cell repertoires in COVID-19. Study context: The cDNA or gDNA used as material had been derived from T cells, B-cell-depleted T cells, or PBMCs.

CDR1 and CDR2 (germline): SGHTA, FQGNSA. The CDR3 runs to 11 residues. V lost 1 base to trimming and J lost 4 bases, with 2 bases between them. In the authors' workflow: It was from reference gene primer amplification that nucleated cell counts were estimated. Using immunoSEQ multiplex PCR, the repertoire was profiled, and TCRdb retains in-frame clones only, with some absent. The DNA gave D and trimming, while V, J and clone size come from that table. The table lists some 78,000 clones, around nine tenths of them singletons. This rearrangement joins TRBV7-2 to TRBJ2-7; no clear D gene. The specimen was peripheral blood. The TCR comes from a man aged 45 to 65 with active or convalescent COVID-19. CDR3 loop: CASSLVYEQYF. The CDR3 coding sequence is TGTGCCAGCAGCTTAGTATACGAGCAGTACTTC.